Listed below are T cell receptor beta chains from one sample, sequenced in a study of human T cells and chemical hapten exposure. TCRdb called the RACE reads again in MiXCR, with one record for every CDR3 protein. The sample has roughly 110,000 distinct CDR3 sequences, 12% seen once. Sample: whole blood, taken in connection with sensitization to the hapten diphenylcyclopropenone (DPC). These receptors all stem from a woman aged 50 to 60 with alopecia areata. Some clones in this sample may be carry-over from other donors' samples. CDR3s include the opening cysteine and the closing phenylalanine or tryptophan. A D gene is named only where the DNA matches it firmly. Only part of the rows carry a size: once, few, many, or a class if the clone is expanded.

-,TRBV7-9,TRBJ2-1,-,CASAIRAGGRPEDEQFF,TGTGCCAGCGCAATTAGGGCCGGGGGGCGCCCCGAGGATGAGCAGTTCTTC
-,TRBV20-1,TRBJ2-1,-,CSARVPLGGPYNEQFF,TGCAGTGCTAGAGTGCCCCTAGGCGGCCCCTACAATGAGCAGTTCTTC
TRBD1,TRBV20-1,TRBJ1-2,few,CSATNPGQDIYGYTF,TGCAGTGCTACCAATCCGGGACAGGATATCTATGGCTACACCTTC
-,TRBV2,TRBJ2-2,-,CASRTGITGELFF,TGTGCCAGCAGAACAGGGATCACCGGGGAGCTGTTTTTT
TRBD1,TRBV28,TRBJ1-2,many,CASRPQGADGYTF,TGTGCCAGCAGGCCACAGGGGGCAGATGGCTACACCTTC
-,TRBV2,TRBJ2-3,few,CASYYGGPDTQYF,TGTGCCAGCTATTACGGAGGACCAGATACGCAGTATTTT
-,TRBV5-1,TRBJ1-5,few,CASSWSSNQPQHF,TGCGCCAGCAGCTGGAGTAGCAATCAGCCCCAGCATTTT
-,TRBV5-1,TRBJ2-5,-,CASSSQAGKGLETQYF,TGCGCCAGCAGTTCCCAGGCGGGAAAGGGGTTGGAGACCCAGTACTTC
-,TRBV4-3,TRBJ1-4,few,CASSQEVINEKLFF,TGCGCCAGCAGCCAAGAGGTTATTAATGAAAAACTGTTTTTT
-,TRBV12-3/TRBV12-4,TRBJ1-2,many,CASSFEGENGYTF,TGTGCCAGCAGTTTTGAGGGAGAGAATGGCTACACCTTC
-,TRBV3-1,TRBJ1-4,few,CASSQAEGEGNEKLFF,TGTGCCAGCAGCCAAGCAGAAGGGGAGGGGAATGAAAAACTGTTTTTT
-,TRBV7-6,TRBJ2-2,few,CASSSRSGTSNTGELFF,TGTGCCAGCAGCTCCAGGAGCGGAACCTCGAACACCGGGGAGCTGTTTTTT
-,TRBV7-9,TRBJ2-7,-,CASSLFPPDGTTKEQYF,TGTGCCAGCAGCCTTTTTCCTCCGGACGGAACAACGAAAGAGCAGTACTTC
-,TRBV12-3/TRBV12-4,TRBJ2-2,many,CASSETGANTGELFF,TGTGCCAGCAGTGAGACAGGAGCGAACACCGGGGAGCTGTTTTTT
TRBD1,TRBV18,TRBJ2-1,-,CASSLLVPTGQGASNEQFF,TGTGCCAGCTCACTATTAGTCCCCACTGGACAGGGGGCTTCGAATGAGCAGTTCTTC
-,TRBV27,TRBJ2-1,-,CASSSEGFLGNEQFF,TGTGCCAGCAGCTCGGAGGGGTTCCTGGGCAATGAGCAGTTCTTC
-,TRBV6-2/TRBV6-3,TRBJ2-7,few,CASSQVGVSEQYF,TGTGCCAGCAGTCAGGTCGGGGTCAGCGAGCAGTACTTC
-,TRBV28,TRBJ2-1,-,CASSLAGSGAEQFF,TGTGCCAGCAGTTTAGCCGGTTCTGGGGCTGAGCAGTTCTTC
-,TRBV7-7,TRBJ1-4,-,CASSLTGTPNEKLFF,TGTGCCAGCAGCTTAACAGGGACGCCTAATGAAAAACTGTTTTTT
-,TRBV28,TRBJ2-3,once,CASEGGARTDTQYF,TGCGCCTCTGAGGGCGGGGCCCGCACAGATACGCAGTATTTT
-,TRBV7-8,TRBJ2-1,few,CASSSRVVSYNEQFF,TGTGCCAGCAGCTCAAGGGTGGTCTCCTACAATGAGCAGTTCTTC
-,TRBV4-1,TRBJ1-1,-,CASSQDPIMNTEAFF,TGCGCCAGCAGCCAAGACCCGATAATGAACACTGAAGCTTTCTTT
-,TRBV12-3/TRBV12-4,TRBJ1-1,many,CASSGWGANTEAFF,TGTGCCAGCAGTGGATGGGGGGCGAACACTGAAGCTTTCTTT
-,TRBV5-5,TRBJ2-2,few,CASSLPGPTGELFF,TGTGCCAGCAGCTTGCCAGGACCAACCGGGGAGCTGTTTTTT
-,TRBV9,TRBJ2-7,many,CASGVSGTNYEQYF,TGTGCCAGCGGAGTCTCTGGGACCAACTACGAGCAGTACTTC
TRBD2,TRBV3-1,TRBJ2-2,few,CASGQRGTGNTGELFF,TGTGCCAGCGGTCAGCGGGGAACCGGGAACACCGGGGAGCTGTTTTTT
-,TRBV5-1,TRBJ1-1,many,CASSLRANTEAFF,TGCGCCAGCAGCTTGAGGGCGAACACTGAAGCTTTCTTT
TRBD1,TRBV28,TRBJ1-1,-,CATTGGNTEAFF,TGTGCCACGACAGGGGGGAACACTGAAGCTTTCTTT
-,TRBV7-9,TRBJ1-1,many,CASSFLMGGHEAFF,TGTGCCAGCAGCTTCCTCATGGGGGGCCATGAAGCTTTCTTT
-,TRBV11-2,TRBJ1-1,many,CASSLGREAFF,TGTGCCAGCAGCCTTGGGCGAGAAGCTTTCTTT